The rows below give T cell receptor beta chains drawn from one sample of a study of cytomegalovirus exposure and HLA in healthy donors. Method: immunoSEQ multiplex PCR; TCRdb's copy keeps in-frame clones and lacks some. This sample has 130,000 to 150,000 clones, with more than 75% found just once. The sample comprised PBMCs. The receptors come from a female donor in good health and CMV-seronegative. Both conserved end residues are part of each CDR3. The D gene is left open where the match is weak. Rows may omit the clone size; those that give it use once, few, many or a size class.

v_call: TRBV19
clone_size: .
d_call: TRBD2
j_call: TRBJ2-7
cdr3_nt: TGTGCCAGTAGTATAGATAGCGGGGGGCCTTTCGAGCAGTACTTC
cdr3_aa: CASSIDSGGPFEQYF

v_call: TRBV5-6
clone_size: few
d_call: .
j_call: TRBJ1-2
cdr3_nt: TGTGCCAGCACCGTTAGGGGGTACGCCTATGGCTACACCTTC
cdr3_aa: CASTVRGYAYGYTF

v_call: TRBV18
clone_size: .
d_call: TRBD2
j_call: TRBJ2-1
cdr3_nt: TGTGCCAGCTCTCCTTCGACTAGCCGGGGTGAGCAGTTCTTC
cdr3_aa: CASSPSTSRGEQFF

v_call: TRBV28
clone_size: .
d_call: TRBD2
j_call: TRBJ2-4
cdr3_nt: TGTGCCAGCAGCCTGCTCAGAAGGCGGGGGGGAGTCCGTACGTCCAAAAACATTCAGTACTTC
cdr3_aa: CASSLLRRRGGVRTSKNIQYF

v_call: TRBV11-3
clone_size: .
d_call: .
j_call: TRBJ2-2
cdr3_nt: TGTGCCAGCAGCTTAGGACTTAGGCAAAACACCGGGGAGCTGTTTTTT
cdr3_aa: CASSLGLRQNTGELFF

v_call: TRBV4-1
clone_size: once
d_call: TRBD2
j_call: TRBJ2-2
cdr3_nt: TGCGCCAGCAGCAATAGGCCGACTAGCGGGAGAACCGGGGAGCTGTTTTTT
cdr3_aa: CASSNRPTSGRTGELFF

v_call: TRBV30
clone_size: once
d_call: .
j_call: TRBJ2-7
cdr3_nt: TGTGCCTGGAGTGAATTTGGCAGGCGGGAATTACAGTACTTC
cdr3_aa: CAWSEFGRRELQYF

v_call: TRBV4-1
clone_size: .
d_call: .
j_call: TRBJ1-5
cdr3_nt: TGCGCCAGCAGTCTCACAGGGTTAACTCAGCCCCAGCATTTT
cdr3_aa: CASSLTGLTQPQHF

v_call: TRBV5-1
clone_size: .
d_call: .
j_call: TRBJ2-2
cdr3_nt: TGCGCCAGCAGCTTGTTACAGCCCGGGGAGCTGTTTTTT
cdr3_aa: CASSLLQPGELFF

v_call: TRBV28
clone_size: .
d_call: .
j_call: TRBJ1-1
cdr3_nt: TGTGCCAGCAGTTTTCAGCAGGGCTTCACTGAAGCTTTCTTT
cdr3_aa: CASSFQQGFTEAFF

v_call: TRBV27
clone_size: .
d_call: .
j_call: TRBJ2-1
cdr3_nt: TGTGCCAGCAGTTCCGAAGGACAGTACAATGAGCAGTTCTTC
cdr3_aa: CASSSEGQYNEQFF

v_call: TRBV15
clone_size: .
d_call: .
j_call: TRBJ1-2
cdr3_nt: TGTGCCACCAGCAGAGCGGGGGTATCTCCGTCGCGTGACTATGGCTACACCTTC
cdr3_aa: CATSRAGVSPSRDYGYTF

v_call: TRBV27
clone_size: .
d_call: TRBD2
j_call: TRBJ2-1
cdr3_nt: TGTGCCAGCAGATCGAGCGGGAGTGGTAATGAGCAGTTCTTC
cdr3_aa: CASRSSGSGNEQFF

v_call: TRBV7-2
clone_size: .
d_call: .
j_call: TRBJ2-7
cdr3_nt: TGTGCCAGCAGCTTTGACTCAATTCTGTCCGAGCAGTACTTC
cdr3_aa: CASSFDSILSEQYF

v_call: TRBV28
clone_size: .
d_call: .
j_call: TRBJ1-1
cdr3_nt: TGTGCCAGCAGTTTATTCCTGGGTTTTAGCCCTGAAGCTTTCTTT
cdr3_aa: CASSLFLGFSPEAFF

v_call: TRBV4-1
clone_size: .
d_call: TRBD2
j_call: TRBJ2-1
cdr3_nt: TGCGCCAGCAGCCAATTACTAGCGGGGGGACCAAGCTCCTACAATGAGCAGTTCTTC
cdr3_aa: CASSQLLAGGPSSYNEQFF

v_call: TRBV29-1
clone_size: .
d_call: TRBD1
j_call: TRBJ2-1
cdr3_nt: TGCAGCGGCCGGGACAGGAGAGATGAGCAGTTCTTC
cdr3_aa: CSGRDRRDEQFF